These 14 T cell receptor beta chains were all obtained from the same sample, sequenced in a study of monozygotic twins with inflammatory bowel disease. TCRdb reprocessed the 5' RACE reads, with one entry per CDR3 protein and no DNA. Its table records approximately 380,000 distinct CDR3 sequences. Input material: blood. The receptors stem from a human donor with ulcerative colitis or Crohn's disease, or a healthy co-twin of an affected twin (not recorded which).

This sequence joins TRBV12-3 or TRBV12-4 and TRBJ2-1; TCRdb picks TRBD1, but there is no DNA to check that call. The CDR3 runs to 14 residues. The CDR3 region is CASSAPGTLNEQFF.

J is TRBJ2-7 and V is TRBV7-6; TCRdb's D call of TRBD2 is untestable without DNA. The CDR3 is made up of 15 amino acids. Germline V gene lookup returns CDR1 SGHVS and CDR2 FNYEAQ. The CDR3 protein is CASSYQSGSSYEQYF.

The genes are TRBV27 and TRBJ2-7; absent DNA, TCRdb's TRBD1 call cannot be checked. The CDR3 is 17 amino acids. The germline CDR1 and CDR2 sequences are MNHEY and SMNVEV (reference sequence). CDR3 in amino acids: CASSPGPGQGLSYEQYF.

The chain uses TRBV27 and TRBJ2-3; as DNA is missing, the TRBD1 call by TCRdb cannot be tested. The CDR3 length is 14 residues. Per the germline V gene, CDR1 is MNHEY and CDR2 is SMNVEV (reference sequence). The CDR3 loop reads CASSFRDSTDTQYF.

CDR3 sequence reads: CSALTGQETQYF. The chain employs TRBV29-1 and TRBJ2-5; TCRdb proposes TRBD1, but this gene call is untestable without DNA. The length of the CDR3 is 12 residues. Germline V lookup: CDR1 SQVTM, CDR2 ANQGSEA. Drawing the rest from reference TRBV29-1 and TRBJ2-5, the complete variable domain is SAVISQKPSRDICQRGTSLTIQCQVDSQVTMMFWYRQQPGQSLTLIATANQGSEATYESGFVIDKFPISRPNLTFSTLTVSNMSPEDSSIYLCSALTGQETQYFGPGTRLLVL.

The gene calls are TRBV7-9 and TRBJ1-1; the TCRdb call, TRBD1, lacks DNA for checking. CDR1 and CDR2 from the germline V gene are SEHNR and FQNEAQ (reference sequence). The length of the CDR3 is 14 residues. The CDR3 region is CASSVTGIGTEAFF.

The V call is TRBV12-3 or TRBV12-4, the J call TRBJ2-3; TCRdb proposes TRBD1, but this gene call is untestable without DNA. CDR3 length equals 14 residues. CDR3 residues: CASCRGAFTDTQYF.

CDR3 in amino acids: CASSYLGRRGSVSNTEAFF. The rearrangement uses TRBV6-5 and TRBJ1-1; there is no DNA to check the TCRdb D call of TRBD1. Germline-derived CDR1 and CDR2 are MNHEY and SVGAGI. CDR3 length equals 19 residues.

The chain joins TRBV20-1 to TRBJ1-2; the TRBD1 assignment by TCRdb is unverifiable without DNA. The germline CDR1 and CDR2 sequences are DFQATT and SNEGSKA (reference sequence). This CDR3 is 13 amino acids long. CDR3 residues: CSARADSSYGYTF.

This sequence joins TRBV5-1 and TRBJ1-6; TCRdb's D gene call, TRBD1, goes unchecked for lack of DNA. This CDR3 has 18 residues. From germline, CDR1 is SGHRS and CDR2 YFSETQ. The CDR3 sequence is CASSLPGTGAVYNSPLHF.

The chain combines TRBV27 with TRBJ2-7; the D gene TCRdb calls, TRBD2, cannot be checked with no DNA. Per germline, CDR1 MNHEY and CDR2 SMNVEV (reference sequence). The CDR3 is 15 residues long. The CDR3 protein is CASSRAGRESYEQYF.

The gene calls are TRBV7-2 and TRBJ1-1; TCRdb's D call of TRBD1 is untestable without DNA. Per the germline V gene, CDR1 is SGHTA and CDR2 is FQGNSA. The CDR3 contains 14 residues. The CDR3 protein is CASSSWTGPTEAFF.

V and J are TRBV9 and TRBJ2-7; lacking DNA, the TRBD1 call made by TCRdb goes unchecked. Germline loops: CDR1 SGDLS, CDR2 YYNGEE. There are 14 residues in the CDR3. CDR3 protein: CASSAQGAFDEQYF.

V is TRBV15 and J is TRBJ1-1. The CDR3 covers 14 residues. Germline V gene lookup returns CDR1 LNHNV and CDR2 YYDKDF (reference sequence). This chain's CDR3 is CATSRDRWNTEAFF.